Listed below are T cell receptor beta chains from one sample, sequenced in a study of blood T cells in healthy people across ages. TCRdb passed the 5' RACE reads through MiXCR, listing each CDR3 protein once. The table lists about 1.4 million distinct CDR3 sequences, 55% to 75% of them singletons, with roughly 7% in the top ten. Sequencing input: blood. These receptors were taken from a man younger than 30 in good health. Both conserved end residues are part of each CDR3. A D gene is named only where the DNA matches it firmly. The size entry is marked missing in some rows and otherwise reads once, few, many or a size class.

TRBJ2-5 TRBV29-1 - few TGCAGCGTAGACCCCGGGACTCCTAACCAAGAGACCCAGTACTTC CSVDPGTPNQETQYF
TRBJ1-2 TRBV6-1 - - TGTGCCAGCACCCGCGGTCCCCCGACGGCGGGGGCGAGTTTACCCTATGGCTACACCTTC CASTRGPPTAGASLPYGYTF
TRBJ2-7 TRBV20-1 - once TGCAGTGCTAGAGATGGGGGGAGATCCTACGAGCAGTACTTC CSARDGGRSYEQYF
TRBJ2-1 TRBV7-9 - - TGTGCCAGCAGCCGTCGACAGGAGCCTACTACCGGCAATGAGCAGTTCTTC CASSRRQEPTTGNEQFF
TRBJ2-5 TRBV6-1 - - TGTGCCAGCAGTGAAGCGCATCCGGTAGGCCAAGAGACCCAGTACTTC CASSEAHPVGQETQYF
TRBJ2-4 TRBV20-1 - - TGCAGTGCTCCTATTGGGACTATTCAGTACTTC CSAPIGTIQYF
TRBJ2-5 TRBV27 TRBD2 - TGTGCCAGCAGGTTAGGCGGGGGGGAAGAGACCCAGTACTTC CASRLGGGEETQYF
TRBJ1-1 TRBV4-1 - - TGCGCCAGCAGCGCCGAAGGAGGGCCTGAAGCTTTCTTT CASSAEGGPEAFF
TRBJ1-2 TRBV6-5 TRBD1 - TGTGCCAGCAGTTACTTCGACAGGGGGCCCTATGGCTACACCTTC CASSYFDRGPYGYTF
TRBJ2-3 TRBV7-8 TRBD2 few TGTGCCAGCAGCTCGACTCTAGCGGGAGCGGGAACAGATACGCAGTATTTT CASSSTLAGAGTDTQYF
TRBJ1-1 TRBV14 TRBD1 - TGTGCCAGCAGCCTTAGGGACAGATCGCAAGCTTTCTTT CASSLRDRSQAFF
TRBJ2-5 TRBV20-1 - - TGCAGTGCTATGGGAGAGGCGGGCGAAGAGACCCAGTACTTC CSAMGEAGEETQYF
TRBJ1-5 TRBV6-5 - - TGTGCCAGCAGTTACGATTTTAATCAGCCCCAGCATTTT CASSYDFNQPQHF
TRBJ1-1 TRBV7-8 - - TGTGCCACCTCCTGGCTGACGAACACTGAAGCTTTCTTT CATSWLTNTEAFF
TRBJ1-3 TRBV11-2 - once TGTGCCAGCAGCGAAACTCTGGGGGACACCATATATTTT CASSETLGDTIYF